These T cell receptor beta chains were read from a single sample in a study of shared clonotypes between healthy human individuals. TCRdb keeps only in-frame clones here, not all; method: immunoSEQ multiplex PCR. The table lists 1.5 million to 2.5 million clones, about 95% of them singletons, with approximately 1% in the top ten. The sequenced sample was naive CD8+ T cells sorted from blood. The source of these receptors is a man between 18 and 29 years old in good health. CDR3s include the opening cysteine and the closing phenylalanine or tryptophan. The D gene is left open where the match is weak. Size tells how often a clone was seen (once, few, many) or the class of an expanded clone, and some rows leave it out.

D	V	J	size	CDR3	DNA
-	TRBV7-9	TRBJ1-6	-	CASSAAGSSNSPLHF	TGTGCCAGCAGCGCTGCGGGGTCCTCGAATTCACCCCTCCACTTT
TRBD1	TRBV18	TRBJ2-7	-	CASSHRDSPTYEQYF	TGTGCCAGCTCACACCGGGACAGCCCGACCTACGAGCAGTACTTC
-	TRBV9	TRBJ2-3	-	CASSASGRADTQYF	TGTGCCAGCAGCGCATCCGGGAGAGCAGATACGCAGTATTTT
-	TRBV19	TRBJ1-5	once	CASSIEHQPQHF	TGTGCCAGTAGTATAGAGCATCAGCCCCAGCATTTT
TRBD1	TRBV7-9	TRBJ1-5	-	CASSPGTGYHQPQHF	TGTGCCAGCAGCCCCGGGACAGGCTACCATCAGCCCCAGCATTTT
TRBD1	TRBV11-2	TRBJ2-7	-	CASSLRPTGLYEQYF	TGTGCCAGCAGCCTTCGACCGACAGGGCTTTACGAGCAGTACTTC
TRBD2	TRBV4-3	TRBJ2-2	-	CASSLSGSTTGELFF	TGCGCCAGCAGTTTAAGCGGGAGTACCACCGGGGAGCTGTTTTTT
-	TRBV10-3	TRBJ1-1	-	CAISDQGLNTEAFF	TGTGCCATCAGTGATCAGGGTCTCAACACTGAAGCTTTCTTT
-	TRBV28	TRBJ1-1	-	CASKSGGTEAFF	TGTGCCAGCAAGTCGGGGGGCACTGAAGCTTTCTTT
TRBD2	TRBV6-5	TRBJ2-3	-	CASTAAGDSDTQYF	TGTGCCAGCACAGCAGCGGGAGATTCAGATACGCAGTATTTT
-	TRBV11-2	TRBJ1-6	-	CASSLGREGAGNSPLHF	TGTGCCAGCAGCTTAGGGCGCGAAGGGGCAGGGAATTCACCCCTCCACTTT
TRBD1	TRBV10-3	TRBJ1-1	once	CAISGAQGRNTEAFF	TGTGCCATCAGTGGAGCACAGGGGAGGAACACTGAAGCTTTCTTT
-	TRBV27	TRBJ2-5	-	CASKGVGRPQETQYF	TGTGCCAGCAAAGGCGTCGGACGGCCTCAAGAGACCCAGTACTTC
TRBD1	TRBV30	TRBJ1-3	once	CAWRLGQGLWNTIYF	TGTGCCTGGAGACTGGGACAGGGCTTATGGAACACCATATATTTT
TRBD1	TRBV28	TRBJ1-6	-	CASSLPLVEGAVSPLHF	TGTGCCAGCAGTTTACCCTTGGTGGAGGGGGCGGTTTCACCCCTCCACTTT
-	TRBV7-9	TRBJ2-2	-	CASSSPSANTGELFF	TGTGCCAGCAGCTCCCCATCAGCGAACACCGGGGAGCTGTTTTTT
TRBD1	TRBV19	TRBJ2-7	-	CASSYATGGTYEQYF	TGTGCCAGTAGTTACGCGACAGGGGGGACCTACGAGCAGTACTTC
-	TRBV30	TRBJ1-5	once	CAWSPGASNQPQHF	TGTGCCTGGAGTCCAGGGGCAAGCAATCAGCCCCAGCATTTT
-	TRBV10-2	TRBJ1-5	-	CASSESGLAGRSNQPQHF	TGCGCCAGCAGTGAGTCGGGGTTGGCAGGCCGTAGCAATCAGCCCCAGCATTTT
TRBD2	TRBV29-1	TRBJ2-3	-	CSVDVLAGGTDTQYF	TGCAGCGTTGACGTGCTAGCGGGAGGGACAGATACGCAGTATTTT
-	TRBV6-5	TRBJ2-2	-	CASSLYGELFF	TGTGCCAGCAGTTTGTACGGGGAGCTGTTTTTT
TRBD2	TRBV30	TRBJ2-3	-	CAWSGTSGSTDTQYF	TGTGCCTGGAGCGGGACTAGCGGGAGTACAGATACGCAGTATTTT
TRBD2	TRBV13	TRBJ2-3	-	CASSPPRGRAGDTQYF	TGTGCCAGCAGCCCCCCCCGCGGGAGGGCAGGAGATACGCAGTATTTT
TRBD2	TRBV6-5	TRBJ2-7	-	CASDSGSGYEQYF	TGTGCCAGCGATAGCGGGAGCGGTTACGAGCAGTACTTC
-	TRBV11-2	TRBJ2-7	-	CASSLAPHGHFGTYEQYF	TGTGCCAGCAGCTTAGCTCCCCACGGACACTTCGGGACCTACGAGCAGTACTTC
TRBD2	TRBV7-9	TRBJ2-7	-	CASSWGLNEQYF	TGTGCCAGCAGCTGGGGACTAAACGAGCAGTACTTC
TRBD1	TRBV4-1	TRBJ2-5	once	CASSQEGQGGQETQYF	TGCGCCAGCAGCCAAGAGGGACAGGGAGGTCAAGAGACCCAGTACTTC
-	TRBV6-5	TRBJ2-3	-	CASRKEGGTDTQYF	TGTGCCAGCAGAAAGGAGGGGGGGACAGATACGCAGTATTTT
-	TRBV5-1	TRBJ1-5	-	CASSWKQGNGFSDSNQPQHF	TGCGCCAGCAGCTGGAAACAGGGCAACGGGTTTTCTGATAGCAATCAGCCCCAGCATTTT
-	TRBV27	TRBJ1-4	-	CASSRQALPGEKLFF	TGTGCCAGCAGCAGACAGGCCCTACCGGGGGAAAAACTGTTTTTT
-	TRBV27	TRBJ1-5	-	CASSLLGPGINGNQPQHF	TGTGCCAGCAGTTTGTTGGGGCCAGGGATCAATGGCAATCAGCCCCAGCATTTT
TRBD1	TRBV25-1	TRBJ2-7	once	CASSPPTGSYEQYF	TGTGCCAGCAGCCCCCCGACAGGGTCATACGAGCAGTACTTC
TRBD1	TRBV6-1	TRBJ1-5	-	CASSVTLGQINQPQHF	TGTGCCAGCAGTGTGACCCTGGGACAGATCAATCAGCCCCAGCATTTT
TRBD1	TRBV4-3	TRBJ1-2	-	CASSQARDRYGYTF	TGCGCCAGCAGCCAAGCTAGGGACAGATATGGCTACACCTTC
TRBD1	TRBV27	TRBJ1-1	-	CASSLSPGTGATEAFF	TGTGCCAGCAGTTTATCGCCCGGGACAGGGGCAACTGAAGCTTTCTTT
-	TRBV7-9	TRBJ1-2	-	CAGGVGMDGNYGYTF	TGTGCCGGGGGGGTCGGGATGGACGGTAACTATGGCTACACCTTC
-	TRBV7-9	TRBJ1-2	-	CASSFSEGWSGYTF	TGTGCCAGCAGCTTTAGTGAGGGGTGGAGTGGCTACACCTTC
TRBD2	TRBV7-9	TRBJ2-5	-	CASSLFGRGLWTQYF	TGTGCCAGCAGCTTATTTGGGAGGGGACTTTGGACCCAGTACTTC
-	TRBV5-4	TRBJ2-3	-	CASSLGTLNTDTQYF	TGTGCCAGCAGCTTGGGGACGCTTAACACAGATACGCAGTATTTT
-	TRBV7-2	TRBJ2-7	-	CASSLTVFGPYEQYF	TGTGCCAGCAGCTTAACGGTTTTCGGACCTTACGAGCAGTACTTC
-	TRBV9	TRBJ1-1	-	CASSVEGQLNTEAFF	TGTGCCAGCAGCGTAGAAGGGCAGTTGAACACTGAAGCTTTCTTT
TRBD1	TRBV7-9	TRBJ2-7	-	CASSPRDRGYEQYF	TGTGCCAGCAGCCCTAGGGACAGGGGATACGAGCAGTACTTC
-	TRBV30	TRBJ2-3	-	CAWSVGATSTDTQYF	TGTGCCTGGAGCGTGGGGGCTACTAGCACAGATACGCAGTATTTT
-	TRBV7-6	TRBJ2-2	many	CASSWAAGELFF	TGTGCCAGCAGCTGGGCGGCCGGGGAGCTGTTTTTT
TRBD2	TRBV9	TRBJ2-3	-	CASSPLAGGPYGADTQYF	TGTGCCAGCAGCCCACTAGCGGGGGGGCCGTATGGCGCAGATACGCAGTATTTT
-	TRBV7-8	TRBJ2-7	once	CASSLAYGAPYEQYF	TGTGCCAGCAGCTTAGCGTACGGCGCTCCCTACGAGCAGTACTTC
-	TRBV28	TRBJ2-3	-	CASGVGNTDTQYF	TGTGCCAGCGGGGTGGGGAACACAGATACGCAGTATTTT
-	TRBV10-1	TRBJ1-1	-	CASSESRGVTEAFF	TGCGCCAGCAGTGAGTCGCGAGGGGTGACTGAAGCTTTCTTT
TRBD2	TRBV6-6	TRBJ2-3	-	CASTPLLAGSTDTQYF	TGTGCCAGCACCCCCCTCTTAGCGGGGTCCACAGATACGCAGTATTTT
-	TRBV27	TRBJ1-2	-	CASSFTPSGNYGYTF	TGTGCCAGCAGTTTTACCCCGTCCGGAAACTATGGCTACACCTTC
TRBD1	TRBV5-1	TRBJ2-7	-	CASSIGTAYEQYF	TGCGCCAGCAGCATAGGGACAGCCTACGAGCAGTACTTC